A selection of T cell receptor beta chains follows, all from one sample in a study of blood T cell repertoires in COVID-19. Sequencing used immunoSEQ multiplex PCR; TCRdb keeps in-frame clones, though not all of them. The sample records around 150,000 clones, 60% to 85% being singletons. The sample comprised peripheral blood. Receptors originate from a man aged 50-60 years with active or convalescent COVID-19. The CDR3 runs from the conserved cysteine through the conserved F or W. Fields, in order: V gene, clone size, D gene, J gene, CDR3 length, CDR3 DNA, CDR3 protein. The D gene is left open where the match is weak. Clone size, where shown, is once, few, many, or a class for clones that have expanded.

TRBV19,-,TRBD2,TRBJ2-1,15,TGTGCCAGTAGCCGCCCGCGCGGGAGGATCTATGAGCAGTTCTTC,CASSRPRGRIYEQFF
TRBV4-1,-,-,TRBJ1-5,18,TGCGCCAGCAGCCAAGCGATTACCGACTTTTATAGCAATCAGCCCCAGCATTTT,CASSQAITDFYSNQPQHF
TRBV10-2,-,TRBD1,TRBJ1-2,14,TGCGCCAGCAGTGGGACCCGGGACAGGGTGGGCTACACCTTC,CASSGTRDRVGYTF
TRBV19,-,-,TRBJ2-7,13,TGTGCCAGTAGTATCAGGGAAAACTACGAGCAGTACTTC,CASSIRENYEQYF
TRBV6-5,-,-,TRBJ1-6,14,TGTGCCAGCAGGAGGGAATTTCATAATTCACCCCTCCACTTT,CASRREFHNSPLHF
TRBV3-1/TRBV3-2,-,-,TRBJ1-6,14,TGTGCCAGCAGCCAGGGGACAAAAGGGACACCCCTCCACTTT,CASSQGTKGTPLHF
TRBV29-1,-,-,TRBJ1-5,12,TGCAGCGCGTCATCATTGGGCCAGCCCCAGCATTTT,CSASSLGQPQHF
TRBV21-1,-,-,TRBJ2-1,17,TGTGCCAGCAGCACCTGGACTAGCGGGTGCTCCTACAATGAGCAGTTCTTC,CASSTWTSGCSYNEQFF
TRBV29-1,-,-,TRBJ1-2,14,TGCAGCGTTGAAAGGGGTCTGGGGGCGATGGGCTACACCTTC,CSVERGLGAMGYTF
TRBV3-1/TRBV3-2,-,TRBD2,TRBJ2-1,14,TGTGCCAGCAGTACTAGCGGACCCTACAATGAGCAGTTCTTC,CASSTSGPYNEQFF
TRBV30,-,-,TRBJ1-3,15,TGTGCCTGGGCCGGACAGCGGGGGGCTGGAAACACCATATATTTT,CAWAGQRGAGNTIYF
TRBV28,-,TRBD2,TRBJ2-7,15,TGTGCCAGCGCCCGGGGGGGACTAGCCTCCTACGAGCAGTACTTC,CASARGGLASYEQYF
TRBV7-9,once,TRBD2,TRBJ2-5,14,TGTGCCAGCAGCTGGACTAGCTTGGGAGAGACCCAGTACTTC,CASSWTSLGETQYF
TRBV29-1,-,-,TRBJ1-5,14,TGCAGCGTTGCCCCAGGGCAGGGCGATCAGCCCCAGCATTTT,CSVAPGQGDQPQHF
TRBV28,-,TRBD2,TRBJ2-1,16,TGTGCCAGCAGTCCTCGTGGGACTAGCTTCTACAATGAGCAGTTCTTC,CASSPRGTSFYNEQFF
TRBV19,-,TRBD1,TRBJ1-4,15,TGTGCCAGTAGTACTGGACAGGGGCTAAGTGAAAAACTGTTTTTT,CASSTGQGLSEKLFF
TRBV5-6,few,TRBD2,TRBJ2-7,18,TGTGCCAGCAGCTTGGACCTCGGTGACCCGGGGGGGCCCTACGAGCAGTACTTC,CASSLDLGDPGGPYEQYF
TRBV6-6,-,TRBD2,TRBJ2-2,16,TGTGCCAGCAGTAATACGGGACTAGGTTTCACCGGGGAGCTGTTTTTT,CASSNTGLGFTGELFF
TRBV19,-,-,TRBJ1-5,15,TGTGCCAGTACCGAGGGGGGGCAGCGGGCCCAGCCCCAGCATTTT,CASTEGGQRAQPQHF
TRBV19,-,TRBD1,TRBJ1-2,14,TGTGCCAGTAGTACCGGGACAGGGAAGTATGGCTACACCTTC,CASSTGTGKYGYTF
TRBV7-8,-,TRBD2,TRBJ2-7,17,TGTGCCAGCAACGTCGGGGGACTAGCGGGAACCTCCTACGAGCAGTACTTC,CASNVGGLAGTSYEQYF
TRBV9,-,TRBD2,TRBJ2-2,16,TGTGCCAGCAGCGAGAGGACTAGCGGGACGATCGGGGAGCTGTTTTTT,CASSERTSGTIGELFF
TRBV7-6,-,TRBD1,TRBJ2-5,15,TGTGCCAGCAGCTTAGGACAGGGGGAACAAGAGACCCAGTACTTC,CASSLGQGEQETQYF
TRBV11-3,-,TRBD1,TRBJ2-2,15,TGTGCCAGCAGCTTAGGGGACAGCCTAACCGGGGAGCTGTTTTTT,CASSLGDSLTGELFF
TRBV15,-,-,TRBJ1-4,16,TGTGCCACCAGCAGAGACAGGGGCCGGTCCTATGAAAAACTGTTTTTT,CATSRDRGRSYEKLFF
TRBV9,-,TRBD1,TRBJ2-7,13,TGTGCCAGCAGCACGGGACAGGGCTACGAGCAGTACTTC,CASSTGQGYEQYF
TRBV2,-,-,TRBJ1-5,14,TGTGCCAGCAGCCAGGGGCAGGGCAATCAGCCCCAGCATTTT,CASSQGQGNQPQHF
TRBV5-1,-,TRBD2,TRBJ2-1,15,TGCGCCAGCAGCCCCTTAGCGAGCGGGAGCTATGAGCAGTTCTTC,CASSPLASGSYEQFF
TRBV19,few,TRBD1,TRBJ1-2,13,TGTGCCAGTAGTATGGGACAGGGCTATGGCTACACCTTC,CASSMGQGYGYTF
TRBV24-1,-,-,TRBJ2-2,14,TGTGCCCCCTGGGGGGGGCCGAACACCGGGGAGCTGTTTTTT,CAPWGGPNTGELFF
TRBV5-1,-,-,TRBJ2-7,16,TGCGCCAGCAGCTTCCCGGACAGTGACCCTCTACGGAAGCAGTACTTC,CASSFPDSDPLRKQYF
TRBV27,-,TRBD2,TRBJ2-3,16,TGTGCCAGCAGTGTACTAGCGGGAGATAGGACAGATACGCAGTATTTT,CASSVLAGDRTDTQYF
TRBV7-8,few,-,TRBJ1-4,14,TGTGCCAGCAGCTTAAACAGGGTCGGGGAAAAACTGTTTTTT,CASSLNRVGEKLFF
TRBV27,-,TRBD1,TRBJ1-1,13,TGTGCCAGCAAACCGACAGGGTTAGCTGAAGCTTTCTTT,CASKPTGLAEAFF
TRBV11-3,-,-,TRBJ2-2,14,TGTGCCAGCAGCTTAAGCTTGAACACCGGGGAGCTGTTTTTT,CASSLSLNTGELFF
TRBV10-1,-,-,TRBJ2-3,14,TGCGCCAGCAGTGGAGGCGGGAAGACAGATACGCAGTATTTT,CASSGGGKTDTQYF
TRBV19,-,-,TRBJ2-3,14,TGTGCCAGTAGTATCCCCCAGTCCACAGATACGCAGTATTTT,CASSIPQSTDTQYF
TRBV30,-,TRBD1,TRBJ1-3,16,TGTGCCTGCCCGGGACAGGATATTCTATCTGGAAACACCATATATTTT,CACPGQDILSGNTIYF
TRBV7-8,-,-,TRBJ1-1,14,TGTGCCAGCAGCCGAGTCTGGGGGGACACTGAAGCTTTCTTT,CASSRVWGDTEAFF
TRBV27,-,TRBD2,TRBJ2-1,15,TGTGCCAGCAGTACCGGGACTAGCGGCTACAATGAGCAGTTCTTC,CASSTGTSGYNEQFF
TRBV29-1,few,-,TRBJ2-3,15,TGCAGCGTTGCTGTCTCAGGTTACAGCACAGATACGCAGTATTTT,CSVAVSGYSTDTQYF
TRBV7-3,few,TRBD2,TRBJ2-2,19,TGTGCCAGCAGCTCCTCGTGGGGGACTAGCGGGAGGGCCTCCGGGGAGCTGTTTTTT,CASSSSWGTSGRASGELFF
TRBV3-1/TRBV3-2,once,TRBD1,TRBJ1-3,15,TGTGCCAGCAGCCGGGACAGGGTCTCCGGAAACACCATATATTTT,CASSRDRVSGNTIYF
TRBV28,-,-,TRBJ2-7,14,TGTGCCAGCAGTCCAACGGGACTGTCCTACGAGCAGTACTTC,CASSPTGLSYEQYF
TRBV19,-,TRBD1,TRBJ2-3,17,TGTGCCAGTAGTCCCGGGCCCAGGACAGGGGGGACAGATACGCAGTATTTT,CASSPGPRTGGTDTQYF
TRBV9,-,TRBD1,TRBJ2-3,14,TGTGCCAGCAGACGGGACAGACGCACAGATACGCAGTATTTT,CASRRDRRTDTQYF
TRBV10-3,many,-,TRBJ2-5,15,TGTGCCATCAGTGATGGGGAGATCGGTGAAGAGACCCAGTACTTC,CAISDGEIGEETQYF
TRBV7-9,-,-,TRBJ2-5,15,TGTGCCAGCAGCTTAGTCAGCGGGCTAGGGGAGACCCAGTACTTC,CASSLVSGLGETQYF
TRBV19,few,-,TRBJ1-5,14,TGTGCCAGTAGTATATCGACAGGTGGGCAGCCCCAGCATTTT,CASSISTGGQPQHF
TRBV19,-,-,TRBJ2-7,12,TGTGCCAGTAGTTTACAGGGCTACGAGCAGTACTTC,CASSLQGYEQYF
TRBV28,few,TRBD2,TRBJ2-3,18,TGTGCCAGCAGTAAACTAGCGGGAGGGCCGGGAAGCACAGATACGCAGTATTTT,CASSKLAGGPGSTDTQYF
TRBV3-1/TRBV3-2,-,TRBD2,TRBJ2-1,13,TGTGCCAGCAGCCAAGATCTGGGCGGGAGACAGTTCTTC,CASSQDLGGRQFF
TRBV24-1,-,TRBD1,TRBJ2-3,14,TGTGCCACCAGCACGGGACAGGGGACAGATACGCAGTATTTT,CATSTGQGTDTQYF